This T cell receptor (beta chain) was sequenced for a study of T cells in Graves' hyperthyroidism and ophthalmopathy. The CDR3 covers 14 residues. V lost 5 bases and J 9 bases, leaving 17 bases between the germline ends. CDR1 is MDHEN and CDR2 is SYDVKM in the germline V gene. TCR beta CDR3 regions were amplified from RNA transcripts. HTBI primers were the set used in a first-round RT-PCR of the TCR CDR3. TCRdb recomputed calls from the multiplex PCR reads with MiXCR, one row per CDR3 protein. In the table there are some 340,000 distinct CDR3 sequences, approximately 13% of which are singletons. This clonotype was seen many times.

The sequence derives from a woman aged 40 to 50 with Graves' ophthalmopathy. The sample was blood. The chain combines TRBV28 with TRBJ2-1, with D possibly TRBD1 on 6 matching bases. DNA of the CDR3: TGTGCCAGCAGTCAAATACCAACAGGGACTGAGCAGTTCTTC. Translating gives CASSQIPTGTEQFF.